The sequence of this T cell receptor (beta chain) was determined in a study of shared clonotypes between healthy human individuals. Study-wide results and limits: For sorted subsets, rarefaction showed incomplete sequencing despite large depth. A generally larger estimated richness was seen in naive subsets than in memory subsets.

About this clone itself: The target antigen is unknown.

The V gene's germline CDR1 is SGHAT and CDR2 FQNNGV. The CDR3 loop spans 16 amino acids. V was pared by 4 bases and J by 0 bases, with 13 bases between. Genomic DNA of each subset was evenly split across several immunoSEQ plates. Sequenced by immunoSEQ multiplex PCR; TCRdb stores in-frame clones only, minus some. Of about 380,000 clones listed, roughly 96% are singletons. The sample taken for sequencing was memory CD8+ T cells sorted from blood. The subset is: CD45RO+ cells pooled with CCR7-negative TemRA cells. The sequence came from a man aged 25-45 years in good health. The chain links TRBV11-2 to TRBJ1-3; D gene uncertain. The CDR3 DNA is TGTGCCAGCAGCTCTATTCTCCGTAACTCTGGAAACACCATATATTTT. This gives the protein CASSSILRNSGNTIYF.